These T cell receptor beta chains were read from a single sample in a study of T cell responses to AZD1222 COVID-19 vaccine. Some clones are missing from TCRdb's copy, which holds only in-frame ones; the method was immunoSEQ multiplex PCR. The sample has about 88,000 clones; roughly nine tenths are singletons. The sequenced sample was peripheral blood, obtained on day 0 of AZD1222 vaccination. The receptor set was obtained from an adult in good health. Each CDR3 is given with its conserved first and last residue. Each record gives: J gene, D gene, clone size, V gene, CDR3 protein, CDR3 DNA. D genes are given only for firm matches. Clone size is shown for a subset of rows, as once, few, many or a class of expanded clone.

j_gene: TRBJ2-7
d_gene: -
abundance: -
v_gene: TRBV18
CDR3aa: CASSPPTGGSGYEQYF
CDR3nt: TGTGCCAGCTCACCACCTACGGGTGGGAGCGGCTACGAGCAGTACTTC

j_gene: TRBJ1-1
d_gene: -
abundance: few
v_gene: TRBV7-3
CDR3aa: CASSPYLQLAMNTEAFF
CDR3nt: TGTGCCAGCAGCCCTTACCTTCAGCTCGCAATGAACACTGAAGCTTTCTTT

j_gene: TRBJ1-2
d_gene: TRBD1
abundance: -
v_gene: TRBV18
CDR3aa: CASSPPGDSYYGYTF
CDR3nt: TGTGCCAGCTCACCCCCGGGGGACAGTTACTATGGCTACACCTTC

j_gene: TRBJ2-7
d_gene: TRBD1
abundance: -
v_gene: TRBV12-3/TRBV12-4
CDR3aa: CASSGTEIYEQYF
CDR3nt: TGTGCCAGCAGCGGGACAGAAATCTACGAGCAGTACTTC

j_gene: TRBJ1-3
d_gene: -
abundance: -
v_gene: TRBV30
CDR3aa: CASDSRSGNTIYF
CDR3nt: TGTGCCAGCGACAGCCGCTCTGGAAACACCATATATTTT

j_gene: TRBJ1-1
d_gene: -
abundance: -
v_gene: TRBV28
CDR3aa: CASNMGIGAFF
CDR3nt: TGTGCCAGTAACATGGGGATTGGGGCTTTCTTT

j_gene: TRBJ1-6
d_gene: TRBD1
abundance: -
v_gene: TRBV28
CDR3aa: CATHPTGDSPLHF
CDR3nt: TGTGCCACCCACCCGACAGGGGATTCACCCCTCCACTTT

j_gene: TRBJ1-6
d_gene: -
abundance: -
v_gene: TRBV5-6
CDR3aa: CASSLRGLYSPLHF
CDR3nt: TGTGCCAGCAGCTTGCGGGGGCTTTATTCACCCCTCCACTTT

j_gene: TRBJ2-1
d_gene: -
abundance: -
v_gene: TRBV6-5
CDR3aa: CASSFPSDQYNEQFF
CDR3nt: TGTGCCAGCAGTTTCCCTAGCGACCAATACAATGAGCAGTTCTTC

j_gene: TRBJ1-4
d_gene: TRBD1
abundance: once
v_gene: TRBV28
CDR3aa: CASTPDREKLFF
CDR3nt: TGTGCCAGCACCCCGGACAGGGAAAAACTGTTTTTT